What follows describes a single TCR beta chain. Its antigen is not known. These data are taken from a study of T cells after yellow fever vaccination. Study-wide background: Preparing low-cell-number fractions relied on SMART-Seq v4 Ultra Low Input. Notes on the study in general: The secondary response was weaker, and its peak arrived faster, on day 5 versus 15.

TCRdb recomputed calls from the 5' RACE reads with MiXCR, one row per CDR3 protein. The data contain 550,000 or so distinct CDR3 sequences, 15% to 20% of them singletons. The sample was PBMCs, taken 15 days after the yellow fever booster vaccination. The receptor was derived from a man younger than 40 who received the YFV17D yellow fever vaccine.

The CDR3 bases are TGTGCCAGCAGCTTAGCGGGGGTGACCACTGAAGCTTTCTTT. Encoded protein: CASSLAGVTTEAFF. The V call is TRBV7-2, the J call TRBJ1-1, with D possibly being TRBD1 (5 bases). The germline CDR1 and CDR2 sequences are SGHTA and FQGNSA. With 0 bases removed from V and 4 bases from J, the gap between germline ends came to 9 bases. The CDR3 contains 14 residues.